Sequencing of this T cell receptor (beta chain) was carried out in a study of blood T cells in healthy people across ages. Study outcomes and limitations: Strong correlation existed between TCR beta diversity and naive T cell percentage. With unsorted PBMCs, a conclusive comparison of naive versus antigen-experienced cells was not possible.

The CDR3 consists of 18 residues. CDR1 LGHNA and CDR2 YSLEER come from the germline V gene. V lost 3 bases, J lost 5 bases, and 14 bases stayed unmatched. About this clonotype: Its antigen is unknown.

A second PCR of about 7 to 12 cycles used a sample-barcoded 5' primer and a J-beta primer mix. MiXCR, run by TCRdb on the 5' RACE reads, gives a single entry per CDR3 protein. The table shows roughly 800,000 distinct CDR3 sequences, with roughly 34% occurring only once. The rearrangement uses TRBV4-3 and TRBJ2-3, with TRBD2 matching 10 bases. The receptor was derived from a man aged 18 to 29 in good health. The specimen sequenced was blood. CDR3 DNA sequence: TGCGCCAGCAGCCACCTGCGGGTAGAGCGGGGGGGAGAAGATACGCAGTATTTT. Amino acids: CASSHLRVERGGEDTQYF.